Following are 19 T cell receptor beta chains from one sample sequenced in a study of cytomegalovirus exposure and HLA in healthy donors. With 60 Vbeta and 13 Jbeta primers, the PCR was carried out. The data were produced by immunoSEQ multiplex PCR, yet TCRdb's version contains in-frame clones alone and is incomplete. This repertoire shows about 180,000 clones, approximately 84% found once; its top ten account for roughly 0.38%. Sequenced sample: PBMCs. Receptors originate from a boy younger than 10 in good health and CMV-seronegative.

In DNA, the CDR3 is TGTGCCAGCAGAATTCGTCCCTTAGTAATCGAGCAGTACTTC. Translation: CASRIRPLVIEQYF. This chain uses TRBV6-5 with TRBJ2-7; D unresolved. The CDR3 is 14 residues long. With 6 bases removed from V and 6 bases from J, the gap between germline ends came to 18 bases. Germline values: CDR1 MNHEY, CDR2 SVGAGI.

V usage is TRBV5-4 and J usage is TRBJ2-5, with 10 bases fitting TRBD2. The DNA end favors TRBJ2-7, so the J call may be wrong. The germline gives CDR1 SGHNT, CDR2 YYREEE (reference sequence). CDR3 length equals 15 residues. The DNA of the CDR3 is TGTGCCAGCAGCCGCATGGGACTAGCGACCTACGAGCAGTACTTC. Protein: CASSRMGLATYEQYF.

This sequence joins TRBV7-2 and TRBJ1-5, with D hard to call. There are 17 residues in the CDR3. V lost 1 base and J 2 bases, leaving 15 bases between the germline ends. Germline V CDR1 and CDR2: SGHTA, FQGNSA. The CDR3 spells CASSLVSGLTGNQPQHF. CDR3 nucleotides: TGTGCCAGCAGCTTAGTATCCGGACTCACGGGCAATCAGCCCCAGCATTTT.

A few counts support this clone. The rearrangement joins TRBV10-3 to TRBJ2-3; 7 positions match TRBD1. Germline V gene lookup returns CDR1 ENHRY and CDR2 SYGVKD. The CDR3 consists of 12 residues. V shed 9 bases and J 3 bases; nucleotides not matched to a gene: 3. CDR3 DNA sequence: TGTGCCATACGGGACAGAACAGATACGCAGTATTTT. Its translation: CAIRDRTDTQYF.

The CDR3: CAWRPGLAGVQKSGELFF. In DNA, the CDR3 is TGTGCCTGGCGGCCTGGACTAGCGGGAGTTCAGAAGTCCGGGGAGCTGTTTTTT. The chain is built from TRBV30 and TRBJ2-2, with TRBD2 matching 13 bases. Germline trimming cut 5 bases from V and 6 bases from J; bases unmatched to any gene: 15. This CDR3 is 18 amino acids long. From germline, CDR1 is GTSNPN and CDR2 SVGIG (reference sequence).

This chain joins TRBV19 and TRBJ1-2, with 7 nucleotides matching TRBD1. The germline CDR1 and CDR2 sequences are LNHDA and SQIVND (reference sequence). Losses at the gene ends were 7 bases for V and 2 bases for J; bases not matched to a gene: 4. The CDR3 spans 13 residues. The CDR3 spells CASTPQGNYGYTF. As DNA, the CDR3 is TGTGCCAGTACCCCACAGGGGAACTATGGCTACACCTTC.

The chain recombines TRBV27 with TRBJ1-4; possible D gene TRBD1, 5 bases. This CDR3 is 15 amino acids long. Germline V gene sequence: CDR1 MNHEY, CDR2 SMNVEV (reference sequence). The V and J ends lost 4 bases and 4 bases respectively, with 13 bases between them. The chain's CDR3 is CASSSPGTGNEKLFF. The CDR3 nucleotides are TGTGCCAGCAGTTCCCCCGGGACTGGTAATGAAAAACTGTTTTTT.

The genes are TRBV11-3 and TRBJ2-5; the D gene is possibly TRBD1 (6 bases). The CDR3 runs to 15 residues. The germline V gene has CDR1 SGHNT and CDR2 YENEEA. V lost 1 base, J lost 5 bases, and 14 bases lay in between. CDR3 nucleotide sequence: TGTGCCAGCAGCTTAGGTCGCAGGGGAAAGGAGACCCAGTACTTC. It specifies CASSLGRRGKETQYF.

The chain carries TRBV5-6 and TRBJ2-7; D gene ambiguous. The germline CDR1 and CDR2 sequences are SGHDT and YYEEEE. This CDR3 region has 19 residues. V was clipped by 0 bases and J by 1 base, with 23 bases between them. As DNA, the CDR3 is TGTGCCAGCAGCTTGGGTTTTTTTGGCCGAACCACGCAATCCTACGAGCAGTACTTC. Its translation is CASSLGFFGRTTQSYEQYF. Supplemented by reference TRBV5-6 and TRBJ2-7, the full variable domain reads DAGVTQSPTHLIKTRGQQVTLRCSPKSGHDTVSWYQQALGQGPQFIFQYYEEEERQRGNFPDRFSGHQFPNYSSELNVNALLLGDSALYLCASSLGFFGRTTQSYEQYFGPGTRLTVT.

V is TRBV28 and J is TRBJ2-7; TRBD2 agrees at 7 bases. V was clipped by 5 bases and J by 3 bases; unmatched bases: 10. The CDR3 covers 15 residues. Germline V gene lookup returns CDR1 MDHEN and CDR2 SYDVKM. CDR3 nucleotide sequence: TGTGCCAGCAGTACCCCAACGGGGGGTAACTACGAGCAGTACTTC. Protein sequence: CASSTPTGGNYEQYF.

V and J are TRBV19 and TRBJ2-7, with TRBD2 matching over 8 bases. There are 16 residues in the CDR3. Germline assignment: CDR1 LNHDA and CDR2 SQIVND (reference sequence). V was pared by 4 bases and J by 1 base, with 9 bases of the junction left unmatched. CDR3 nucleotides: TGTGCCAGTAGTACAACCGGGGGGGGCAGATCCTACGAGCAGTACTTC. Translated, it gives CASSTTGGGRSYEQYF.

A remark on this clone: A read error may produce the germline difference seen at one junction end. The V and J genes are TRBV28 and TRBJ1-2, with D uncertain. Germline V gene sequence: CDR1 MDHEN, CDR2 SYDVKM. The CDR3 spans 14 residues. CDR3 residues: CASSLKLAGYLGSF. In nucleotides, the CDR3 is TGTGCCAGCAGTTTGAAATTGGCGGGGTACCTGGGCTCCTTC.

The CDR3 sequence is CASSLGGLQPQHF. The CDR3 nucleotides read TGTGCCAGCAGTTTAGGGGGCTTACAGCCCCAGCATTTT. The genes are TRBV27 and TRBJ1-5, with D tentatively TRBD1 (6 bases). Looked up from germline, CDR1 is MNHEY and CDR2 is SMNVEV (reference sequence). CDR3 length equals 13 residues. V was cut by 2 bases and J by 7 bases, with 9 bases left in between.

The chain employs TRBV2 and TRBJ2-1; no reliable D call. The CDR3 is 15 amino acids. Trimming shortened V by 3 bases and J by 3 bases, and 12 bases separated the two germline ends. Germline V gives CDR1 SNHLY, CDR2 FYNNEI. Here the CDR3 DNA reads TGTGCCAGCAGTGATAGTAGCACCATCTACAATGAGCAGTTCTTC. Amino acid sequence: CASSDSSTIYNEQFF.

This clone was recorded once. This chain uses TRBV18 with TRBJ2-1, with TRBD2 identical over 7 bases. The V gene's germline CDR1 is KGHSH and CDR2 LQKENI. CDR3 length equals 15 residues. The V gene end was trimmed by 6 bases and the J gene end by 0 bases; junction bases not matched to a gene: 5. The CDR3 loop is CASSRAGFSYNEQFF. CDR3 DNA: TGTGCCAGCTCCCGAGCGGGATTCTCCTACAATGAGCAGTTCTTC.

The genes are TRBV14 and TRBJ2-1, with 9 bases matching TRBD2. CDR1 and CDR2 (germline): SGHDN, FVKESK. This CDR3 contains 14 residues. J was trimmed by 8 bases and V by 1 base; bases with no gene match: 3. This CDR3 is CASSQAAGGHEQFF. Here the CDR3 DNA reads TGTGCCAGCAGCCAAGCAGCGGGAGGCCATGAGCAGTTCTTC.

The chain couples TRBV5-1 to TRBJ2-2; 7 bases align to TRBD1. Unmatched junction bases numbered 4, after V lost 3 bases and J lost 2 bases. Germline CDR1 reads SGHRS; CDR2 reads YFSETQ. The CDR3 runs to 15 residues. This chain's CDR3 is CASSSGTANTGELFF. CDR3 in DNA: TGCGCCAGCAGCTCCGGGACAGCAAACACCGGGGAGCTGTTTTTT.

The chain is built from TRBV28 and TRBJ1-1; D is unresolved. This CDR3 has 14 amino acids. V lost 4 bases and J lost 0, with 9 bases in between. CDR1 and CDR2 from the germline V gene are MDHEN and SYDVKM. The CDR3 reads CASSYGQLNTEAFF. The DNA of the CDR3 is TGTGCCAGCAGTTATGGGCAGTTGAACACTGAAGCTTTCTTT.

The V and J genes are TRBV18 and TRBJ2-5, with a tentative D call TRBD2 (5 bases). The CDR3 totals 14 residues. Germline loops: CDR1 KGHSH, CDR2 LQKENI. Deletions cut 0 bases from V and 4 bases from J, with 9 bases between. In DNA form, the CDR3 reads TGTGCCAGCTCACCACCACTCGGAGGAGAGACCCAGTACTTC. It translates to CASSPPLGGETQYF.